These T cell receptor beta chains were read from a single sample in a study of blood T cell repertoires in COVID-19. Data came from immunoSEQ multiplex PCR; TCRdb stores just in-frame clones and leaves some out. The profile shows 310,000 or so clones, 88% of them singletons. The sample was peripheral blood. These receptors came from a woman aged 45-59 years with active or convalescent COVID-19. CDR3s include the opening cysteine and the closing phenylalanine or tryptophan.

TRBJ1-2,TRBV27,CASSFAGANYGYTF
TRBJ1-2,TRBV28,CASSTTGGYGYTF
TRBJ2-7,TRBV7-3,CASSFLSPLAQSREDYEQYF
TRBJ1-1,TRBV7-2,CASTRISGTEAFF
TRBJ1-1,TRBV6-5,CASRADRNTEAFF
TRBJ2-3,TRBV19,CASSIWTGYTDTQYF
TRBJ1-5,TRBV28,CASSFAGNQPQHF
TRBJ2-1,TRBV30,CAWTSAMSNEQFF
TRBJ1-2,TRBV11-2,CASSLEPLYHPQGGYTF
TRBJ1-5,TRBV9,CASSGPNRGLDQPQHF
TRBJ2-5,TRBV7-9,CASRRGQRTLETQYF
TRBJ1-2,TRBV28,CASSLTVYGYTF
TRBJ1-5,TRBV4-1,CASSQGGTGNQPQHF
TRBJ1-2,TRBV28,CASRGPVGQDAYGYTF
TRBJ1-2,TRBV15,CATSFTQGQGYGYTF
TRBJ1-1,TRBV4-3,CASSQDLGGYTEAFF
TRBJ2-7,TRBV9,CASSVEQGYEQYF
TRBJ2-2,TRBV4-3,CASSQNPGVTGELFF